Below are 14 T cell receptor beta chains sequenced from a single sample in a study of blood T cell repertoires in COVID-19. Profiling relied on immunoSEQ multiplex PCR, and the TCRdb table lists in-frame clones only, not all of them. The table records approximately 200,000 clones, around 90% of them present only once. Material: PBMCs or T cells enriched from blood (not recorded which). These receptors were collected from a woman in her twenties or thirties who had recovered from COVID-19.

The chain couples TRBV7-8 to TRBJ2-1, with 12 bases matching TRBD2. Trimming cost V 5 bases and J 5 bases; bases outside gene matches: 4. Germline CDR1 is SGHVS and CDR2 is FQNEAQ. This CDR3 spans 15 amino acids. CDR3 sequence reads: CASSLLAGGHNEQFF. CDR3 bases: TGTGCCAGCAGCCTACTAGCGGGGGGTCACAATGAGCAGTTCTTC.

The chain carries TRBV4-1 and TRBJ1-3; tentatively, D is TRBD1 (6 bases). V was clipped by 4 bases and J by 0 bases, with 10 bases between them. CDR1 and CDR2 from the germline V gene are MGHRA and YSYEKL. CDR3 length: 15 residues. CDR3: CASSPRTASGNTIYF. The CDR3 DNA sequence: TGCGCCAGCAGCCCGCGGACAGCCTCTGGAAACACCATATATTTT.

This clone was counted a single time. This chain links TRBV19 with TRBJ2-3; 11 bases are a match to TRBD2. Germline values: CDR1 LNHDA, CDR2 SQIVND (reference sequence). This CDR3 contains 15 residues. V lost 6 bases to trimming and J lost 3 bases; unmatched junction nucleotides: 5. CDR3 in DNA: TGTGCCAGTAGGGACTTAGCGGGAGGGACAGATACGCAGTATTTT. Protein product: CASRDLAGGTDTQYF.

The rearrangement links TRBV21-1 to TRBJ2-5; no DNA check was done on the table's D call, TRBD1. TRBV21-1 is an annotated pseudogene. CDR3 length equals 19 residues. As DNA, the CDR3 is TGTGCCAGCAGCAGCAGGACAGGGGTGAGCTGGATGGGGGTGGAGACCCAGTACTTC. It codes for CASSSRTGVSWMGVETQYF.

V and J are TRBV5-1 and TRBJ1-4; TRBD1 is a possible D gene (5 bases). Trimming removed 0 bases at V and 8 bases at J, with 14 bases between. This CDR3 is built from 15 residues. The germline V gene encodes CDR1 SGHRS and CDR2 YFSETQ. Here the CDR3 DNA reads TGCGCCAGCAGCTTGGGCGGGGGAGAGGGCGAAAAACTGTTTTTT. Its translation: CASSLGGGEGEKLFF.

The chain recombines TRBV27 with TRBJ1-2, with 8 bases fitting TRBD1. This CDR3 has 15 amino acids. V lost 5 bases to trimming and J lost 8 bases; unmatched junction nucleotides: 13. Germline CDR1 reads MNHEY; CDR2 reads SMNVEV (reference sequence). CDR3 region: CASSINPQGASGYTF. CDR3 in DNA: TGTGCCAGCAGTATCAACCCCCAGGGGGCGTCCGGCTACACCTTC.

This clone was detected a few times. This chain connects TRBV7-3 to TRBJ1-1; D is uncertain. This CDR3 has 13 residues. Germline CDR1 is SGHTA and CDR2 is FQGTGA. V dropped 4 bases and J dropped 1 base, with 7 bases sitting between them. DNA of the CDR3: TGTGCCAGCAGCTCCCAGCGGAACACTGAAGCTTTCTTT. As protein: CASSSQRNTEAFF.

The sample holds one count of this clone. The V and J genes are TRBV15 and TRBJ2-1, with 11 bases that match TRBD2. The CDR3 length is 16 residues. V shed 0 bases, J shed 11 bases, and the junction held 9 bases outside the gene matches. CDR1 and CDR2 (germline): LNHNV, YYDKDF (reference sequence). CDR3 loop: CATSRDLASGRPQQFF. The CDR3 bases are TGTGCCACCAGCAGAGATTTAGCTAGCGGGAGGCCTCAGCAGTTCTTC.

The CDR3 spells CSPRGKYGYTF. CDR3 sequence (DNA): TGCAGCCCAAGGGGGAAGTATGGCTACACCTTC. The rearrangement joins TRBV20-1 to TRBJ1-2, with TRBD1 as a possible D gene (6 bases). Germline CDR1 is DFQATT and CDR2 is SNEGSKA (reference sequence). The CDR3 covers 11 residues.

The chain joins TRBV18 to TRBJ2-7, with D tentatively TRBD1 (5 bases). The germline CDR1 and CDR2 sequences are KGHSH and LQKENI. The CDR3 is 16 amino acids. The germline V and J ends were trimmed by 2 bases and 0 bases, with 14 bases remaining between them. CDR3 protein: CASSPVQQVSSYEQYF. DNA of the CDR3: TGTGCCAGCTCACCAGTCCAACAGGTTTCCTCCTACGAGCAGTACTTC.

The CDR3 coding sequence is TGTGCCAGCAGCCAACCTAGCCCAGCCTACAATGAGCAGTTCTTC. Its translation: CASSQPSPAYNEQFF. The V gene is TRBV3-1 (or the pseudogene TRBV3-2), the J gene TRBJ2-1; maybe TRBD2 (5 bases). This CDR3 comprises 15 residues. Trimming took 2 bases from V and 2 from J, leaving 10 bases between them. Germline CDR1 LGHDT, CDR2 YNNKEL (reference sequence).

V and J are TRBV3-1 (or the pseudogene TRBV3-2) and TRBJ1-1, with TRBD1 matching 9 bases. The CDR3 spans 15 residues. The germline CDR1 and CDR2 sequences are LGHDT and YNNKEL (reference sequence). V lost 3 bases and J lost 1; bases outside the gene matches: 3. The CDR3 coding sequence is TGTGCCAGCAGCCACACGGGACAGGGGAACACTGAAGCTTTCTTT. Residues: CASSHTGQGNTEAFF.

This CDR3 reads CASSLPTGPGGELFF. CDR3 nucleotide sequence: TGTGCCAGCAGCCTCCCGACAGGGCCGGGCGGGGAGCTGTTTTTT. The chain joins TRBV3-1 (or the pseudogene TRBV3-2) to TRBJ2-2, with 7 positions matching TRBD1. The ends lost 4 bases at V and 7 bases at J; junction bases unmatched: 9. The CDR3 extends over 15 amino acids. Germline CDR1 reads LGHDT; CDR2 reads YNNKEL (reference sequence).

V is TRBV19 and J is TRBJ1-3, with 8 bases fitting TRBD1. This CDR3 is 15 amino acids long. The V and J ends lost 8 bases and 2 bases, in that order; junction bases with no gene match: 8. The germline gives CDR1 LNHDA, CDR2 SQIVND (reference sequence). This CDR3 is CASDSGTGPGNTIYF. CDR3 in DNA: TGTGCCAGTGATTCGGGGACAGGCCCTGGAAACACCATATATTTT.